This T cell receptor (beta chain) was captured in a study of T cell responses to AZD1222 COVID-19 vaccine. Only in-frame clones appear in the TCRdb table, and some are missing; sequencing was by immunoSEQ multiplex PCR. The data contain 180,000 or so clones, approximately 91% of them singletons. Germline CDR1 is KGHSY and CDR2 is FQNENV. The CDR3 is 15 residues long. Trimming stripped 0 bases from V and 4 bases from J, with 12 bases between. Concerning this clone itself: Its antigen is not identified.

Notes on the study in general: Seropositive AZD1222 recipients at baseline numbered only five or six. Spike-specific TCR breadth rose after two AZD1222 doses, and depth rose as well. Spike was spanned by vaccine-associated CD4 TCRs, which were dominant at 160-218 and 743-854. The donor group comprised mostly white British people and more females; the analysis possibly underestimated clonal diversity.

The receptor's source is an adult who received the AZD1222 COVID-19 vaccine. The genes are TRBV16 and TRBJ2-5; D possibly corresponds to TRBD2 (5 bases). The input for sequencing was peripheral blood, taken 28 days after the second AZD1222 dose. CDR3 sequence: CASSQSAVGRETQYF. For the CDR3, the DNA is TGTGCCAGCAGCCAATCGGCGGTAGGGAGAGAGACCCAGTACTTC.